Listed here is a single TCR beta chain. Its antigen remains unidentified. No base qualities exist here, and no much larger clone lies one base off it. The library was made by the immunoSEQ multiplex PCR assay. The multiplex PCR relied on a mix of 60 forward primers for TCR Vbeta segments and 13 reverse primers for TCR Jbeta segments. A multiplex PCR assay on genomic DNA amplified the CDR3 region of rearranged TCR beta genes. On the Illumina HiSeq System, the amplified TCR beta libraries were sequenced as 87-base-pair reads. As for the original processing: A later analysis tallied some 79 million unique TCR beta chains across the roughly 610 repertoires, and some 10 million of those chains were shared by two or more donors. A nearest-neighbor algorithm error-corrected the raw reads and collapsed the reads into unique sequences, merging closely related sequences to remove PCR and sequencing errors. Alignment of CDR3 sequences to IMGT reference sequences was used to assign V, D and J gene segments. For a sequence to be retained, a match of at least six nucleotides was required to both a V gene segment and a J gene segment. Rearrangements were classified as productive when the CDR3 lacked stop codons and remained in frame with V and J, and all other rearrangements were classified as non-productive. Following IMGT convention, CDR3 was defined as the stretch from the second conserved V-encoded cysteine up to the conserved J-encoded phenylalanine. Sequences without an unambiguous match to a single V gene segment were excluded from the earlier analysis of 500 to 700 of the donors. In an earlier analysis of 587 of the donors, V segments were called functional above 56.7% productive rearrangements and were called segregating when the between-donor standard deviation exceeded 5%. A statistical classification framework was developed to diagnose cytomegalovirus status using the catalog of TCR beta chain sequences. In a later analysis, TCR nucleotide sequences were compared against IMGT/GENE-DB human TR gene sequences so that V and J genes could be assigned. A later analysis assigned CDR3 sequences and most-parsimonious VDJ recombination scenarios with the TCRdist pipeline. In a later analysis, each TCR beta chain was defined by its CDR3 amino acid sequence together with its V-gene family, and reads lacking a unique V-gene family were excluded. As a way to deal with suspected cross-contamination and a sequencing artifact, a later analysis dropped under 600 nucleotide sequences that were highly shared and had low generation probability. In a later analysis, a clonal expansion index for each public chain was calculated from normalized within-repertoire ranks of inferred template counts. A later analysis computed generation probabilities with a VDJ recombination model fitted to out-of-frame rearrangements, and checked the results against IGoR. Hypergeometric tests were used in a later analysis to score TCR-TCR, TCR-HLA and TCR-CMV co-occurrence, with a repertoire-size bias correction applied to the TCR pairs. A later analysis estimated false discovery rates by permuting HLA or CMV assignments 20 times. In a later analysis, co-occurring TCRs were grouped using DBSCAN, and TCRdist sequence similarity was added for clustering within HLA-allele-positive subsets. For co-occurrence clustering, repertoires with fewer than 30,000 or more than 120,000 public chains were excluded, along with roughly 5 repertoires with anomalous nucleotide sharing. Held by TCRdb, this immuneACCESS table contains in-frame sequences only and omits some clones. Under half of the omission traces to an unresolved V gene where checked; the cause of the rest is unknown. V, J and clone size derive from that table, while D and trimming were established from the DNA sequence. The sample yields over 200,000 clones; about 85% were counted once. The ten top clones hold over 1% of the sample.

The cohort consisted of some 730 healthy bone marrow donors. Cohort members were all nominally healthy when sampled, although unrecorded immune exposures were likely present. Of the 550 to 750 cohort members, around 290 had positive CMV serostatus and 350 to 400 had negative CMV serostatus, and CMV serostatus was not recorded for the donor. Each donor provided a peripheral blood sample, and peripheral blood mononuclear cells were used for TCR beta sequencing. Genomic DNA extraction from the blood cell samples was performed with the Qiagen DNeasy Blood Extraction Kit. From the cysteine through the phenylalanine, the CDR3 covers 14 amino acids. Here the CDR3 DNA is all that survives: 42 bases in frame from base 1. CDR1 and CDR2 were assigned from the germline V gene as SGHVS and FNYEAQ. The V end loses 5 bases and the J end loses 1 base, and a stretch of 11 bases separates them. The data belong to a study of cytomegalovirus exposure and HLA in healthy donors (dated by TCRdb to about 2017). Turning to the overall study: An earlier analysis of approximately 640 of the donors reported approximately 270 Gb of sequence data and some 120 million unique TCR beta sequences from 150 million to 200 million T cells. The study profiled the T cell repertoires of hundreds of subjects by immunosequencing and related them to cytomegalovirus serostatus. A later analysis re-analyzed previously published TCR beta repertoires from roughly 630 donors and added high-resolution HLA genotyping to study TCR occurrence patterns. An earlier analysis of approximately 580 of the donors used high-throughput TCR beta sequencing to judge whether each TCR beta V gene segment behaved as functional or pseudogenic. HLA typing covered class I and class II loci at four-digit resolution. Every repertoire in the discovery cohort had been generated on one and the same sequencing platform. Donor age, sex, ethnicity and CMV serostatus were compiled together with the repertoire data. Among the 398 genotyped donors, under 90% belonged to the genetic ancestry cluster associated with self-reported Caucasian donors. An early release covering 550 to 700 HLA-typed donors comprised about 320 gigabases of sequencing data and tens of millions of unique TCR sequences. The study aimed to test whether cataloging public T cell receptors could reveal signatures of past pathogen exposure. Among almost 400 genotyped donors of the cohort, an average of roughly 240,000 unique TCR beta nucleotide sequences were sequenced per donor, roughly 20% of them non-productive. A separate validation cohort of roughly 120 different subjects was used in addition to the 666-subject first cohort. The number of donors typed differed by locus, with about 629-630 for A, B, C, DRB1 and DQB1, more than 500 for DQA1, 606 for DPA1, and 450 to 480 for DPB1. A later genetic analysis took genome-wide SNP genotypes for about 55% of the roughly 700 donors and used that subset as a discovery cohort. Four or five DR-DQ haplotypes were handled as single units for association and clustering, since linkage in the cohort was strong. Rather than using new phenotypic data, the later analysis identified candidate immune exposures from TCR beta sequences and from how often those sequences occurred across donors. To predict cytomegalovirus infection status, the study brought together high-throughput TCR immunosequencing, statistical association of individual TCRs with disease status, and machine learning.

The investigation overall reported the following: The classifier was reported to diagnose cytomegalovirus status with high specificity and sensitivity in both the original cohort and the validation cohort. A further reported finding was that TCR beta sequences accurately predicted the HLA-A and HLA-B alleles for most subjects in the first cohort. A later analysis associated 16,951 TCR beta sequences with specific HLA alleles at a false discovery rate of 0.05. Assigning TCR associations to individual alleles was difficult when HLA alleles, especially DR and DQ, strongly co-occurred. A cluster of highly shared sequence variants was judged likely to be a technical artifact of the sequencing pipeline. Most TCR sequences were seen in very few donors, while some public TCRs were found in many individuals. Presence/absence analyses assumed roughly uniform sequencing depth across donors, an assumption that may not hold. Immune exposure information for the cohort was limited to CMV serostatus. Because the 87-base-pair reads could not distinguish some IMGT-functional V segments, including TRBV6-2 and TRBV6-3, those segments were excluded. In a later analysis, TCR association rates were found to vary across HLA loci, with the most associated TCRs seen for DRB1 alleles and the fewest for HLA-C alleles. It was suggested by the authors that the approach could potentially be generalized to other disease states and immunological phenotypes. A later genetic analysis associated a missense DCLRE1C variant with V-gene and J-gene trimming of TCR beta chains, and an independent cohort replicated the association. A later analysis found that HLA-associated TCR beta chains were more clonally expanded and had lower generation probabilities than equally common non-associated chains. A total of fewer than 200 TCR beta chains were listed by the study as associated with cytomegalovirus. Correlated functional status among segregating V segments might be attributable to linkage disequilibrium, but an unknown experimental factor could not be ruled out. The earlier analysis of almost 600 of the donors excluded roughly 16 rarely observed V segments, including chromosome 9 orphons, because counts were too low. Compared with the approximately 720-donor mean, donors in an Asian-associated ancestry cluster had fewer N-insertions in productive TCRs, according to a later genetic analysis. Three of the identified cytomegalovirus-associated TCR beta chains were confirmed in vitro to be specific for cytomegalovirus antigens. HLA typing was unavailable for some donors at each locus, so association tests used only the typed subset. In an earlier analysis of 587 of the donors, most TCR beta V segments appeared in productive rearrangements about 90% or about 30% of the time, broadly matching IMGT annotations. This cohort had only TCR beta chains sequenced, and the lack of alpha or paired-chain data limited which features could be detected. According to a later analysis, most CMV-associated TCR beta chains appeared to be HLA-restricted, and the HLA associations seemed to be driven largely by CMV exposure. A later analysis reported that several top co-occurrence clusters appeared linked to parvovirus B19, influenza, CMV and Epstein-Barr virus.

The receptor comes from a human donor in good health. The sample was PBMCs. The rearranged chain carries TRBV7-6 and TRBJ1-1; no D gene can be assigned with confidence. The CDR3 protein sequence reads: CASSRGLTNTEAFF. Read as DNA, the sequence is TGTGCCAGCAGCCGCGGACTAACGAACACTGAAGCTTTCTTT. This CDR3, with the reference TRBV7-6 and TRBJ1-1 proteins standing in past its ends, gives the full variable domain GAGVSQSPRYKVTKRGQDVALRCDPISGHVSLYWYRQALGQGPEFLTYFNYEAQQDKSGLPNDRFSAERPEGSISTLTIQRTEQRDSAMYRCASSRGLTNTEAFFGQGTRLTVV.